The table lists the clone carrying this TCR beta chain with many counts. The data derive from a study of Graves' ophthalmopathy and Graves' hyperthyroidism. RNA served as the template for amplifying TCR beta CDR3 regions. HTBI primers were employed in first-round RT-PCR, then a second-round multiplex PCR followed. TCRdb analysed the multiplex PCR reads with MiXCR anew, one entry per CDR3 protein. Of hundreds of thousands of distinct CDR3 sequences in the sample, 20% to 25% were seen once. V lost 5 bases and J 4 bases, leaving 8 bases between the germline ends. The CDR3 is made up of 12 amino acids. The germline V gene encodes CDR1 SEHNR and CDR2 FQNEAQ (reference sequence).

The sequencing input was peripheral blood. The receptor was derived from a woman aged 50 to 60 with Graves' ophthalmopathy. The J gene is TRBJ1-2, the V gene TRBV7-9; D remains unclear. CDR3 region: CASSVEGYGYTF. CDR3 DNA: TGTGCCAGCAGCGTGGAGGGCTATGGCTACACCTTC.